The T cell receptor beta chain described here comes from a study of shared clonotypes between healthy human individuals. General study findings and limits: Clonotypes not shared had lower generation probabilities than those common to all four donors.

CDR3 size: 13 residues. V was pared by 1 base and J by 6 bases, with 0 bases of the junction left unmatched. CDR1 is SGHVS and CDR2 is FNYEAQ in the germline V gene. With regard to this clone: The antigen remains unidentified.

The protocol was immunoSEQ multiplex PCR, while the TCRdb copy is restricted to in-frame clones and leaves out a portion. The data show around 1.5 million clones, nearly 99% seen once. The V call is TRBV7-6, the J call TRBJ2-7; 10 bases are shared with TRBD1. The sample comprised naive CD4+ T cells sorted from blood. Subset described: CD45RA+ positively selected. This clonotype was obtained from a man aged 30 to 39 in good health. DNA of the CDR3: TGTGCCAGCAGCTTAGGGACAGGGGGCGAGCAGTACTTC. Translation gives CASSLGTGGEQYF.